The 20 T cell receptor beta chains below all came from one sample that was sequenced in a study of shared T cell receptors in the human thymus. The assay was immunoSEQ multiplex PCR, and TCRdb's table has in-frame clones only and misses some. The data contain roughly 660,000 clones, 88% of them singletons. The sample also formed part of further work on human thymus T cells.

What was sequenced was thymocytes. The receptors come from a boy younger than two with a congenital heart defect.

The V call is TRBV4-3, the J call TRBJ1-2; D ambiguous. Germline V CDR1 and CDR2: LGHNA, YSLEER. CDR3 length: 16 amino acids. The V end lost 0 bases, the J end lost 0 bases, and 11 bases lay between the germline ends. CDR3 region: CASSQDSGKTNYGYTF. The CDR3 nucleotides are TGCGCCAGCAGCCAAGATTCGGGGAAAACTAACTATGGCTACACCTTC.

J is TRBJ1-2 and V is TRBV5-6; possibly TRBD1 for D (6 bases). Trimming removed 0 bases from V and 3 bases from J, with 9 bases in between. Per germline, CDR1 SGHDT and CDR2 YYEEEE. The CDR3 spans 14 residues. The DNA for the CDR3 is TGTGCCAGCAGCTTGGTACAGGGATACTATGGCTACACCTTC. This encodes CASSLVQGYYGYTF.

This sequence joins TRBV4-3 and TRBJ2-7; 9 bases fit TRBD2. The CDR3 has 17 residues. Looked up from germline, CDR1 is LGHNA and CDR2 is YSLEER. The V and J ends lost 1 base and 5 bases, in that order; junction bases with no gene match: 12. CDR3 sequence: CASSQAGSGRTRDEQYF. The CDR3 region has the DNA TGCGCCAGCAGCCAAGCTGGTAGCGGGAGAACTAGGGACGAGCAGTACTTC.

This sequence joins TRBV7-9 and TRBJ2-2, with 7 nucleotides matching TRBD1. Germline-derived CDR1 and CDR2 are SEHNR and FQNEAQ (reference sequence). The CDR3 consists of 17 residues. Trimming cost V 1 base and J 2 bases; bases outside gene matches: 7. The CDR3 loop is CASSLVRDSVNTGELFF. The DNA of the CDR3 is TGTGCCAGCAGCTTAGTCCGGGACAGTGTTAACACCGGGGAGCTGTTTTTT. The full variable domain, completed using reference TRBV7-9 and TRBJ2-2, is DTGVSQNPRHKITKRGQNVTFRCDPISEHNRLYWYRQTLGQGPEFLTYFQNEAQLEKSRLLSDRFSAERPKGSFSTLEIQRTEQGDSAMYLCASSLVRDSVNTGELFFGEGSRLTVL.

The chain uses TRBV6-6 and TRBJ2-1; the match to TRBD2 covers 8 bases. Germline values: CDR1 MNHNY, CDR2 SVGAGI (reference sequence). This CDR3 is 13 amino acids long. The V segment lost 10 bases and the J segment 8 bases; nucleotides outside the gene matches: 10. CDR3 protein: CAINPGGGHEQFF. CDR3 DNA sequence: TGTGCCATCAACCCCGGGGGGGGCCATGAGCAGTTCTTC.

The gene calls are TRBV5-4 and TRBJ2-1; no clear D. The CDR3 covers 13 residues. V gave up 3 bases and J gave up 2 bases, with 6 bases separating them. Per germline, CDR1 SGHNT and CDR2 YYREEE (reference sequence). The CDR3 is CASSSPAYNEQFF. CDR3 sequence (DNA): TGTGCCAGCAGCTCCCCAGCCTACAATGAGCAGTTCTTC.

The chain employs TRBV7-2 and TRBJ2-1, with D possibly matching TRBD1 (6 bases). The CDR3 sequence is 16 residues long. The germline V gene has CDR1 SGHTA and CDR2 FQGNSA. Trimming took off 3 bases at V and 2 bases at J, with 14 bases between the two ends. The CDR3, as DNA: TGTGCCAGCAGCTTCTCGGACAGTATAACCTACAATGAGCAGTTCTTC. It encodes CASSFSDSITYNEQFF. Filled out from reference TRBV7-2 and TRBJ2-1, the complete variable domain reads GAGVSQSPSNKVTEKGKDVELRCDPISGHTALYWYRQSLGQGLEFLIYFQGNSAPDKSGLPSDRFSAERTGGSVSTLTIQRTQQEDSAVYLCASSFSDSITYNEQFFGPGTRLTVL.

The gene calls are TRBV25-1 and TRBJ2-7, with TRBD1 identical over 9 bases. The germline V gene encodes CDR1 MGHDK and CDR2 SYGVNS. The CDR3 length is 14 residues. V was pared by 2 bases and J by 2 bases, with 1 base of the junction left unmatched. The CDR3 loop is CASSEDRGAYEQYF. CDR3 in DNA: TGTGCCAGCAGTGAAGACAGGGGGGCCTACGAGCAGTACTTC.

The chain employs TRBV19 and TRBJ2-1; 10 bases line up with TRBD2. CDR3 length equals 15 residues. CDR1 LNHDA and CDR2 SQIVND come from the germline V gene (reference sequence). V was clipped by 4 bases and J by 6 bases; unmatched bases: 6. The CDR3 DNA is TGTGCCAGTAGTAGTCTAGCGGGAGTGGTCAATGAGCAGTTCTTC. Amino acids: CASSSLAGVVNEQFF.

This rearrangement joins TRBV27 to TRBJ2-7; TRBD2 aligns across 11 bases. Germline V gene data show CDR1 as MNHEY and CDR2 as SMNVEV (reference sequence). The CDR3 runs to 17 residues. J was trimmed by 5 bases and V by 3 bases; bases with no gene match: 12. The CDR3 DNA reads TGTGCCAGCAGTTTGTGCCCGACTAGCGGGAACGACGACGAGCAGTACTTC. Translated, it gives CASSLCPTSGNDDEQYF.

The V gene is TRBV4-2, the J gene TRBJ2-1, with 14 bases matching TRBD2. The ends lost 2 bases at V and 9 bases at J; junction bases unmatched: 21. The CDR3 runs to 21 residues. Looked up from germline, CDR1 is LGHNA and CDR2 is YNFKEQ. The CDR3 sequence: CASSQPTPGLAGARLRGEQFF. CDR3 coding DNA: TGTGCCAGCAGCCAACCTACGCCGGGACTAGCGGGAGCTCGGCTACGTGGTGAGCAGTTCTTC.

The rearrangement uses TRBV7-2 and TRBJ2-1, with D tentatively TRBD1 (5 bases). The V gene's germline CDR1 is SGHTA and CDR2 FQGNSA. Between the trimmed V and J ends, which lost 1 base and 0 bases, there was a span of 13 bases. This CDR3 has 17 residues. The CDR3 sequence: CASSLGTYGDSYNEQFF. CDR3 coding DNA: TGTGCCAGCAGCTTAGGGACATACGGAGACTCCTACAATGAGCAGTTCTTC.

V gene TRBV7-2 combines with J gene TRBJ1-2, with 11 nucleotides matching TRBD1. J was trimmed by 5 bases and V by 4 bases; bases with no gene match: 6. Germline CDR1 reads SGHTA; CDR2 reads FQGNSA. CDR3 length equals 15 residues. The CDR3 region is CASSSSGTGGYGYTF. CDR3 in DNA: TGTGCCAGCAGCTCGTCCGGGACAGGGGGTTATGGCTACACCTTC.

This rearrangement joins TRBV6-5 to TRBJ2-4; D may be TRBD2 (6 bases). Trimming removed 4 bases at V and 1 base at J, with 11 bases between. The CDR3 has 15 amino acids. Germline V CDR1 and CDR2: MNHEY, SVGAGI. The CDR3 reads CASSSGEVAKNIQYF. The CDR3, as DNA: TGTGCCAGCAGTTCCGGGGAGGTGGCCAAAAACATTCAGTACTTC.

V is TRBV6-1 and J is TRBJ1-1; D is perhaps TRBD1 (5 bases). Trimming pared 11 bases from V and 0 bases from J, leaving 19 bases between. Germline V gene sequence: CDR1 MNHNS, CDR2 SASEGT. This CDR3 is 15 amino acids long. The CDR3 loop reads CAGGLGGALNTEAFF. In DNA form, the CDR3 reads TGTGCCGGCGGATTGGGAGGGGCACTGAACACTGAAGCTTTCTTT.

This chain joins TRBV5-1 and TRBJ2-7, with 10 bases matching TRBD2. V shed 4 bases, J shed 3 bases, and the junction held 4 bases outside the gene matches. This CDR3 is built from 14 residues. Germline V lookup: CDR1 SGHRS, CDR2 YFSETQ. CDR3 DNA: TGCGCCAGCAGCATTAGCGGGAGGAACTACGAGCAGTACTTC. It yields the protein CASSISGRNYEQYF.

In this sample, this clone turned up once. This chain links TRBV4-1 with TRBJ2-3, with a possible D match to TRBD1 (5 bases). The V end was cut by 2 bases, the J end by 1 base, with 19 bases between. Germline loops: CDR1 MGHRA, CDR2 YSYEKL. The CDR3 runs to 18 residues. DNA of the CDR3: TGCGCCAGCAGCCAACGGGCCCGAGTAGGGGCGGGCACAGATACGCAGTATTTT. Its protein product is CASSQRARVGAGTDTQYF.

This sequence joins TRBV4-2 and TRBJ2-1, with a possible D match to TRBD2 (6 bases). The CDR3 has 13 residues. The V and J ends lost 1 base and 7 bases respectively, with 8 bases between them. Germline CDR1 reads LGHNA; CDR2 reads YNFKEQ. CDR3 bases: TGTGCCAGCAGCCAAGTTCGGGGGAATGAGCAGTTCTTC. Its translation is CASSQVRGNEQFF.

The V call is TRBV18, the J call TRBJ1-2; D not certain. CDR1 and CDR2 (germline): KGHSH, LQKENI. Trimming stripped 1 base from V and 6 bases from J, with 18 bases between. This CDR3 region has 16 residues. The chain's CDR3 is CASSPRPLQGGDGYTF. CDR3 nucleotide sequence: TGTGCCAGCTCACCACGACCCCTACAAGGCGGCGATGGCTACACCTTC.

This clone has a handful of counts. The J gene is TRBJ1-3, the V gene TRBV27; no definite D call. V was pared by 4 bases and J by 4 bases, with 17 bases between. The germline gives CDR1 MNHEY, CDR2 SMNVEV (reference sequence). This CDR3 comprises 16 residues. In DNA form, the CDR3 reads TGTGCCAGCAGTTCCCTCAGACCCTCCAGGGGAAACACCATATATTTT. It translates to CASSSLRPSRGNTIYF.